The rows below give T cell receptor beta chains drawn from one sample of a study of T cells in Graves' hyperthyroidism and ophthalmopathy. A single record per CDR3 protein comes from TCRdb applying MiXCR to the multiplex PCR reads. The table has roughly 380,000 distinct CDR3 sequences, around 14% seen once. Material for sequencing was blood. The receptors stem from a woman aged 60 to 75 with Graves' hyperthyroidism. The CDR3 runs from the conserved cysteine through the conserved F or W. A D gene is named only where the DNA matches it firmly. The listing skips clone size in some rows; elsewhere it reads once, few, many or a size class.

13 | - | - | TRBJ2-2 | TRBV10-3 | CAGSGGNTGELFF | TGTGCCGGTTCTGGGGGGAACACCGGGGAGCTGTTTTTT
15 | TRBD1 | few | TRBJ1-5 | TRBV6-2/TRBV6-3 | CASSYSTGSNQPQHF | TGTGCCAGCAGTTACTCGACAGGGAGCAATCAGCCCCAGCATTTT
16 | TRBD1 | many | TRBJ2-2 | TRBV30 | CAWSFLTGGNTGELFF | TGTGCCTGGAGTTTTCTGACAGGGGGCAACACCGGGGAGCTGTTTTTT
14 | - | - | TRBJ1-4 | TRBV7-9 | CASSLGQSGEKLFF | TGTGCCAGCAGCTTAGGACAGTCGGGTGAAAAACTGTTTTTT
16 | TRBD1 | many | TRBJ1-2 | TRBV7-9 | CASSETQTGAAYGYTF | TGTGCCAGCAGCGAGACCCAGACAGGGGCGGCCTATGGCTACACCTTC
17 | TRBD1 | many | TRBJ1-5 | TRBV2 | CASSPQTGGWGNQPQHF | TGTGCCAGCAGCCCCCAGACAGGGGGCTGGGGCAATCAGCCCCAGCATTTT
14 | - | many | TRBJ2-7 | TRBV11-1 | CASSLGLDSYEQYF | TGTGCCAGCAGCTTAGGACTCGACTCCTACGAGCAGTACTTC
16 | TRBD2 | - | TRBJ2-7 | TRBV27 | CASSLTGLAASYEQYF | TGTGCCAGCAGTTTAACGGGGCTAGCGGCCTCCTACGAGCAGTACTTC
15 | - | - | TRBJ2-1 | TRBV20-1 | CSAREIGPMYNEQFF | TGCAGTGCTAGAGAAATCGGACCGATGTACAATGAGCAGTTCTTC
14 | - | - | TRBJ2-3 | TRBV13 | CASSFWGRGDTQYF | TGTGCCAGCAGCTTTTGGGGGCGCGGAGATACGCAGTATTTT
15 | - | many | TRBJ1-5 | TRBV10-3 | CAISEGQAGNQPQHF | TGTGCCATCAGTGAGGGTCAGGCAGGCAATCAGCCCCAGCATTTT
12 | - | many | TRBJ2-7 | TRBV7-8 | CASSPLRKEQYF | TGTGCCAGCAGCCCGTTGAGAAAGGAGCAGTACTTC
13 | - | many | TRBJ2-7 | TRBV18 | CASSTGTVYEQYF | TGTGCCAGCTCAACGGGAACGGTCTACGAGCAGTACTTC
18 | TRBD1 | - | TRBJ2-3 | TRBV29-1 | CSVENEGQGYKGADTQYF | TGCAGCGTTGAAAATGAGGGACAGGGGTACAAAGGGGCAGATACGCAGTATTTT
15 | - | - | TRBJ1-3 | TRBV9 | CASSRGASSGNTIYF | TGTGCCAGCAGCCGAGGGGCCTCCTCTGGAAACACCATATATTTT
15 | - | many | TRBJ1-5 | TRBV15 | CATSRARMGVQPQHF | TGTGCCACCAGCAGAGCCCGGATGGGGGTTCAGCCCCAGCATTTT
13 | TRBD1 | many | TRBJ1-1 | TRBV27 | CASRQTGGTEAFF | TGTGCCAGCAGACAGACAGGGGGCACTGAAGCTTTCTTT
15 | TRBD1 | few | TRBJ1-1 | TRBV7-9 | CASSPTGGKDTEAFF | TGTGCCAGCAGCCCGACAGGGGGCAAGGACACTGAAGCTTTCTTT
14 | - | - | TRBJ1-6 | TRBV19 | CASSGPVKNSPLHF | TGTGCCAGTAGTGGGCCGGTAAAGAATTCACCCCTCCACTTT
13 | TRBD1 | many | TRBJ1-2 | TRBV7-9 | CASSLQGDYGYTF | TGTGCCAGCAGCCTACAGGGGGACTATGGCTACACCTTC
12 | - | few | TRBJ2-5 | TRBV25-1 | CASSVSRETQYF | TGTGCCAGCAGTGTCTCCCGAGAGACCCAGTACTTC
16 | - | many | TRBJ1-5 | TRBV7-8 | CASSLLRHNSNQPQHF | TGTGCCAGCAGCTTACTCCGGCACAATAGCAATCAGCCCCAGCATTTT
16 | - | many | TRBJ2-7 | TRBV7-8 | CASSLETGGWRYEQYF | TGTGCCAGCAGCTTAGAAACTGGGGGATGGCGCTACGAGCAGTACTTC
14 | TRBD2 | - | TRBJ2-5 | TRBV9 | CASALGGLGETQYF | TGTGCCAGCGCCCTGGGAGGGCTTGGGGAGACCCAGTACTTC
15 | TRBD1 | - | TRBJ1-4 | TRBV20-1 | CSARNKQGANEKLFF | TGCAGTGCTAGAAACAAACAGGGGGCGAATGAAAAACTGTTTTTT
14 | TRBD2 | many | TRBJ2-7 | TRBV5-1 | CASSSTSGAYEQYF | TGCGCCAGCAGCTCGACTAGCGGGGCCTACGAGCAGTACTTC
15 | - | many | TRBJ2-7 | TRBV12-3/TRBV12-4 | CASSWQGGIGYEQYF | TGTGCCAGCAGTTGGCAGGGGGGCATTGGATACGAGCAGTACTTC
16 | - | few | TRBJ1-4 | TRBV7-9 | CASSSALIGTNEKLFF | TGTGCCAGCAGCTCAGCCCTCATAGGGACTAATGAAAAACTGTTTTTT
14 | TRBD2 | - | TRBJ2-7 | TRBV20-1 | CSARLAGAFHEQYF | TGCAGTGCCCGCCTAGCGGGAGCTTTCCACGAGCAGTACTTC